This TCR beta chain stems from a study of T cells after yellow fever vaccination. Findings of the study overall: Abundant bulk-derived clonotypes could contaminate FACS-sorted repertoires.

Germline V gene data show CDR1 as MNHEY and CDR2 as SVGAGI. V was shortened by 0 bases and J by 4 bases, with 12 bases between the two germline ends. This CDR3 has 15 amino acids. Generation of TCR cDNA used 5'RACE template switching (which added a universal primer site and UMIs). TCRdb ran MiXCR on the 5' RACE reads and lists one entry per CDR3 protein. The sample has nearly 300,000 distinct CDR3 sequences, around 8.6% seen once. This clonotype was detected ten times or more. As yet, its antigen is unknown. The chain has TRBV6-5 and TRBJ1-2; possibly TRBD1 for D (6 bases). This sequence was found in a man younger than 35 who received the YFV17D yellow fever vaccine. This specimen was CD4+ T cells sorted from PBMCs, taken 5 days after the yellow fever booster vaccination. CDR3 region: CASSYSYRVSYGYTF. The DNA of the CDR3 is TGTGCCAGCAGTTACTCTTACAGGGTTAGCTATGGCTACACCTTC.